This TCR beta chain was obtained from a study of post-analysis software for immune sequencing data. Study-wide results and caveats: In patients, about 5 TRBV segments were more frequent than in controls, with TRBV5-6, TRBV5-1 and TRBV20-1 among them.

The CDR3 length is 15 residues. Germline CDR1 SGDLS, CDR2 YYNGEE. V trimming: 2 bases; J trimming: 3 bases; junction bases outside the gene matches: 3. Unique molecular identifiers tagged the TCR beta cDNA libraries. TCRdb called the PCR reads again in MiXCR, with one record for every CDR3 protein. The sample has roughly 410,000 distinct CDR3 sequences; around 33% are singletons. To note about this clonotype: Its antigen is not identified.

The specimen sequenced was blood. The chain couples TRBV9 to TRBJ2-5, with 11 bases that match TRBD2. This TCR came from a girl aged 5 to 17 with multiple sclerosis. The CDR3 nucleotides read TGTGCCAGCAGCGTTCGGGGACTAGCGGAAGAGACCCAGTACTTC. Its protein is CASSVRGLAEETQYF.